Sequencing of this TCR beta chain was carried out in a study of early stage breast cancer tumors. Across the study: The ER+/PR+/HER2- tumors included about 8 ductal and a few lobular carcinomas.

Study conclusions and caveats: In about 85% of the 16 patients, blood comparison separated tumor from normal breast. Tumors had approximately 2.5-fold higher T cell density than normal breast. Enriched TCRB sequences shared across patients were mostly commonly generated sequences.

The CDR3 extends over 15 amino acids. Trimming cost V 3 bases and J 2 bases; bases outside gene matches: 3. Germline V lookup: CDR1 LNHDA, CDR2 SQIVND (reference sequence). In regard to this clone: Its cognate antigen is unknown.

Assay: immunoSEQ multiplex PCR; the TCRdb copy retains only in-frame clones and omits some. The sample records tens of thousands of clones, around three quarters being singletons. Sequenced input: blood. This TCR was sampled from a person in their twenties or thirties with breast cancer. The chain employs TRBV19 and TRBJ2-7; TRBD2 matches 11 bases. This chain's CDR3 is CASSMFSGRAYEQYF. In nucleotides, the CDR3 is TGTGCCAGTAGTATGTTTAGCGGGAGGGCCTACGAGCAGTACTTC.